Listed below are T cell receptor beta chains from one sample, sequenced in a study of blood T cell repertoires in COVID-19. The protocol was immunoSEQ multiplex PCR, while the TCRdb copy is restricted to in-frame clones and leaves out a portion. The table includes 100,000 to 110,000 clones, more than 85% detected once. Source material: peripheral blood. The receptors were sampled from a middle-aged man with active COVID-19. Both conserved end residues are part of each CDR3. D genes are given only for firm matches. Only some rows state a clone size, as once, few, many or a class for expanded clones.

v_call	clone_size	d_call	j_call	cdr3_nt	cdr3_aa
TRBV12-3/TRBV12-4	.	TRBD1	TRBJ1-5	TGTGCCAGCAGTTTTGGACAGGGTCAGCCCCAGCATTTT	CASSFGQGQPQHF
TRBV5-8	.	TRBD2	TRBJ2-5	TGTGCCAGCAGCAGCCCCGGGGGGAGAGAGACCCAGTACTTC	CASSSPGGRETQYF
TRBV7-7	once	TRBD2	TRBJ2-5	TGTGCCAGCAGCCCAGGACTAGCGGGGGTAGAGACCCAGTACTTC	CASSPGLAGVETQYF
TRBV7-9	.	.	TRBJ1-2	TGTGCCAGCAGCCGCGACGGGATGGGAAACTATGGCTACACCTTC	CASSRDGMGNYGYTF
TRBV6-5	.	.	TRBJ1-2	TGTGCCAGCCGACCGACAGGACTCTATGGCTACACCTTC	CASRPTGLYGYTF
TRBV5-4	.	TRBD2	TRBJ2-1	TGTGCCAGCAGACTTAGCGGGAGTGGGTACAATGAGCAGTTCTTC	CASRLSGSGYNEQFF
TRBV28	.	.	TRBJ1-2	TGTGCCAGCAGGGCGGACAGCATCTATGGCTACACCTTC	CASRADSIYGYTF
TRBV9	.	.	TRBJ2-1	TGTGCCAGCAGCGCCCGGGAGAAGTCCTACAATGAGCAGTTCTTC	CASSAREKSYNEQFF
TRBV30	.	.	TRBJ1-6	TGTGCCTGGAGTGTGTCGGGGTCACCCCTCCACTTT	CAWSVSGSPLHF
TRBV11-2	.	.	TRBJ2-2	TGTGCCAGCAGCTTAGTAGGGGCAGGTAACACCGGGGAGCTGTTTTTT	CASSLVGAGNTGELFF
TRBV30	.	.	TRBJ2-5	TGTGCCTGGACTTTGGGCCTCTACCAAGAGACCCAGTACTTC	CAWTLGLYQETQYF
TRBV24-1	.	.	TRBJ2-2	TGTGCCACCAGTTGGGGGGAGCGCACCGGGGAGCTGTTTTTT	CATSWGERTGELFF
TRBV12-5	.	TRBD2	TRBJ2-1	TGTGCTAGTGGTTTGGGCGGGAGGGCCAATGAGCAGTTCTTC	CASGLGGRANEQFF
TRBV4-1	.	.	TRBJ2-7	TGCGCCAGCAGCCTCGGGGTGGGCCGGGACTTC	CASSLGVGRDF
TRBV5-6	.	.	TRBJ1-4	TGTGCCAGCAGCTTGAAGCGGGATGCTGAAAAACTGTTTTTT	CASSLKRDAEKLFF
TRBV5-1	.	TRBD1	TRBJ2-3	TGCGCCAGCAGCGTCCGAGACAGGGGTTTCAGGGATACGCAGTATTTT	CASSVRDRGFRDTQYF
TRBV11-3	.	TRBD2	TRBJ2-2	TGTGCCAGCAGCGTTAGGGGTAGCGGGAGCGGGACCGGGGAGCTGTTTTTT	CASSVRGSGSGTGELFF
TRBV7-2	.	TRBD2	TRBJ2-1	TGTGCCAGCAGCTTACCCGGGCGGGGGAACAATGAGCAGTTCTTC	CASSLPGRGNNEQFF
TRBV18	.	TRBD1	TRBJ1-3	TGTGCCAGCTCACCATTCGGGCAGGGGGCTGGAAACACCATATATTTT	CASSPFGQGAGNTIYF
TRBV6-4	.	TRBD1	TRBJ1-1	TGTGCCAGCAGTGACCCCCTCAGGGGGGAGGACACTGAAGCTTTCTTT	CASSDPLRGEDTEAFF
TRBV19	.	TRBD1	TRBJ2-7	TGTGCCAGTAGTATTGGAGACAGGGGAACCTACGAGCAGTACTTC	CASSIGDRGTYEQYF
TRBV9	.	TRBD2	TRBJ2-5	TGTGCCAGCAGCTTGCGGGGGCAAGAGACCCAGTACTTC	CASSLRGQETQYF
TRBV6-5	.	TRBD1	TRBJ2-3	TGTGCCAGCAGGGACAGGGGGGCGGGAGATACGCAGTATTTT	CASRDRGAGDTQYF
TRBV4-2	.	TRBD1	TRBJ2-2	TGTGCCAGCAGCCCGGGGACAGGGAAGGCCGGGGAGCTGTTTTTT	CASSPGTGKAGELFF
TRBV5-1	.	TRBD1	TRBJ1-1	TGCGCCAGCAGCTCACAGGGGGCGCCGGCCACTGAAGCTTTCTTT	CASSSQGAPATEAFF
TRBV12-5	.	.	TRBJ2-1	TGTGCTAGTGGTTTCAGCCGGCTTACGACGGACTCTCACTCCTACAATGAGCAGTTCTTC	CASGFSRLTTDSHSYNEQFF
TRBV11-3	.	.	TRBJ1-6	TGTGCCAGCAGCTTAGGCGATGCTCGTGGTTCACCCCTCCACTTT	CASSLGDARGSPLHF
TRBV6-6	.	.	TRBJ1-1	TGTGCCAGCAGTGCGACAGTTTTGAGTGGTGAAGCTTTCTTT	CASSATVLSGEAFF
TRBV6-1	once	.	TRBJ1-5	TGTGCCAGCAGTGAAGTAGGGGCGCGCAATCAGCCCCAGCATTTT	CASSEVGARNQPQHF
TRBV2	few	.	TRBJ1-5	TGTGCCAGCAGTTACAGGGACAATCAGCCCCAGCATTTT	CASSYRDNQPQHF
TRBV25-1	.	.	TRBJ1-6	TGTGCCAGCAGTGATGCAGCGAGCTCCTATAATTCACCCCTCCACTTT	CASSDAASSYNSPLHF
TRBV5-4	.	.	TRBJ1-2	TGTGCCAGCAGCCCGAGCTTGGTGGCCGGGATTAGAGGAGGCTACACCTTC	CASSPSLVAGIRGGYTF
TRBV4-1	.	.	TRBJ1-2	TGCGCCAGCAGCCAAGAGTGGCAGGCTAACTATGGCTACACCTTC	CASSQEWQANYGYTF
TRBV15	.	.	TRBJ1-5	TGTGCCACCAGCAGAGACAGGGTCAATCAGCCCCAGCATTTT	CATSRDRVNQPQHF
TRBV11-3	.	.	TRBJ2-2	TGTGCCAGCAGCCCCAGGACGAACACCGGGGAGCTGTTTTTT	CASSPRTNTGELFF
TRBV7-2	.	TRBD2	TRBJ2-1	TGTGCCAGCAGCTTAGGTAGCGGGGGCCACAATGAGCAGTTCTTC	CASSLGSGGHNEQFF
TRBV5-1	.	.	TRBJ2-3	TGCGCCAGCAGTTTGCAGGCGGGTAGCACAGATACGCAGTATTTT	CASSLQAGSTDTQYF
TRBV6-6	.	TRBD2	TRBJ2-3	TGTGCCAGCAGTTACCCCCGGGAGGGCCTGTATTTT	CASSYPREGLYF
TRBV4-1	once	.	TRBJ1-4	TGCGCCAGCAGTCTCCGTCTGAATGAAAAACTGTTTTTT	CASSLRLNEKLFF
TRBV18	.	.	TRBJ1-3	TGTGCCAGCTCACCAGCAGTAAGCTCTGGAAACACCATATATTTT	CASSPAVSSGNTIYF
TRBV2	.	.	TRBJ1-2	TGTGCCAGCAGTGCCCTCCGCGGGGACTATGGCTACACCTTC	CASSALRGDYGYTF
TRBV7-9	.	TRBD1	TRBJ1-6	TGTGCCAGCAGCTCGACTCAGGGGGCCAGCTATAATTCACCCCTCCACTTT	CASSSTQGASYNSPLHF